This passage covers 19 T cell receptor beta chains from one sample sequenced in a study of chemoradiotherapy in HPV16-positive cancers. Only in-frame clones appear in the TCRdb table, and some are missing; sequencing was by immunoSEQ multiplex PCR. The sample yields some 34,000 clones, roughly 86% seen once. This material consisted of blood, taken from a patient who underwent chemoradiotherapy. All receptors derive from a human donor with HPV-associated anogenital cancer.

V usage is TRBV2 and J usage is TRBJ1-5; D perhaps matches TRBD1 (6 bases). There are 14 residues in the CDR3. V lost 6 bases and J lost 4, with 13 bases in between. CDR1 is SNHLY and CDR2 is FYNNEI in the germline V gene. In DNA form, the CDR3 reads TGTGCCAGCAGGGGGGACATCTCTAATCAGCCCCAGCATTTT. Translation: CASRGDISNQPQHF.

This clone was counted between two and nine times. The chain is built from TRBV6-5 and TRBJ2-7; possible D gene TRBD1, 6 bases. Between the trimmed V and J ends, which lost 6 bases and 4 bases, there was a span of 16 bases. Per the germline V gene, CDR1 is MNHEY and CDR2 is SVGAGI. This CDR3 has 14 amino acids. The CDR3 protein is CASRREQGFYEQYF. The CDR3 coding sequence is TGTGCCAGCAGAAGAGAACAGGGATTTTACGAGCAGTACTTC.

The chain combines TRBV27 with TRBJ1-3, with TRBD1 as a possible D gene (5 bases). Trimming pared 5 bases from V and 2 bases from J, leaving 16 bases between. The CDR3 has 16 amino acids. Looked up from germline, CDR1 is MNHEY and CDR2 is SMNVEV (reference sequence). The CDR3 loop reads CASSARGSRAGNTIYF. As DNA, the CDR3 is TGTGCCAGCAGTGCCCGGGGCTCGCGGGCTGGAAACACCATATATTTT.

The chain joins TRBV5-5 to TRBJ1-2; TRBD1 agrees at 7 bases. The ends lost 0 bases at V and 4 bases at J; junction bases unmatched: 3. Germline V gene data show CDR1 as SGHKS and CDR2 as YYEKEE (reference sequence). The CDR3 consists of 14 residues. CDR3 DNA sequence: TGTGCCAGCAGCTTGGTGGACAGGCCCTATGGCTACACCTTC. The encoded protein is CASSLVDRPYGYTF.

V gene TRBV25-1 combines with J gene TRBJ2-1; 7 bases are shared with TRBD2. The CDR3 covers 17 residues. With 0 bases clipped from V and 6 bases from J, the junction kept 11 bases outside the gene matches. The germline V gene encodes CDR1 MGHDK and CDR2 SYGVNS. CDR3 loop: CASSEYSPVTGGNEQFF. CDR3 sequence (DNA): TGTGCCAGCAGTGAATATTCCCCCGTCACGGGAGGCAATGAGCAGTTCTTC. Full variable domain (rest looked up from reference TRBV25-1 and TRBJ2-1): EADIYQTPRYLVIGTGKKITLECSQTMGHDKMYWYQQDPGMELHLIHYSYGVNSTEKGDLSSESTVSRIRTEHFPLTLESARPSHTSQYLCASSEYSPVTGGNEQFFGPGTRLTVL.

This chain links TRBV7-6 with TRBJ1-6; D is unclear. The V end was cut by 5 bases, the J end by 7 bases, with 9 bases between. The germline V gene encodes CDR1 SGHVS and CDR2 FNYEAQ. This CDR3 is built from 13 residues. CDR3 sequence reads: CASSLEGNSPLHF. Written as DNA, the CDR3 is TGTGCCAGCAGCCTAGAAGGGAATTCACCCCTCCACTTT.

This clone was detected only a few times. The rearrangement uses TRBV25-1 and TRBJ1-1; no definite D call. Deletions cut 3 bases from V and 4 bases from J, with 6 bases between. The CDR3 is 12 residues long. Germline loops: CDR1 MGHDK, CDR2 SYGVNS. Here the CDR3 reads CASSERGTEAFF. The CDR3 DNA reads as TGTGCCAGCAGTGAGCGTGGCACTGAAGCTTTCTTT.

The V gene is TRBV7-2, the J gene TRBJ1-2, with TRBD1 identical over 8 bases. Germline V gene lookup returns CDR1 SGHTA and CDR2 FQGNSA. This CDR3 comprises 13 residues. V shed 5 bases, J shed 4 bases, and the junction held 3 bases outside the gene matches. The CDR3: CASSNGQGYGYTF. The CDR3, as DNA: TGTGCCAGCAGCAATGGACAGGGCTATGGCTACACCTTC.

The genes are TRBV4-1 and TRBJ1-1; the D gene is possibly TRBD1 (5 bases). CDR1 is MGHRA, CDR2 YSYEKL, per germline. V was pared by 3 bases and J by 1 base, with 12 bases between. The CDR3 has 15 residues. The CDR3 DNA follows: TGCGCCAGCAGCCAGAAAGGGGTGGGGAACACTGAAGCTTTCTTT. It encodes CASSQKGVGNTEAFF.

This chain uses TRBV7-8 with TRBJ2-3, with 9 bases matching TRBD2. The CDR3 is made up of 15 amino acids. Germline loops: CDR1 SGHVS, CDR2 FQNEAQ. With 0 bases clipped from V and 4 bases from J, the junction kept 2 bases outside the gene matches. The CDR3 nucleotides are TGTGCCAGCAGCTTAGCCAGCGGGGGGCCAGATACGCAGTATTTT. Amino acids: CASSLASGGPDTQYF.

Here the CDR3 DNA reads TGTGCCAGCAGTTTAAGCGGTTGGCGGGAGCTGTTTTTT. Translated: CASSLSGWRELFF. The rearrangement links TRBV28 to TRBJ2-2; weak D call: TRBD2 (5 bases). The V gene lost 2 bases and the J gene lost 9 bases, with 10 bases spanning the gap. CDR3 length: 13 residues. Germline-derived CDR1 and CDR2 are MDHEN and SYDVKM.

This sequence joins TRBV5-1 and TRBJ2-1; 8 nucleotides agree with TRBD2. J lost 8 bases, V lost 0 bases, and 10 bases had no gene match. From germline, CDR1 is SGHRS and CDR2 YFSETQ. The CDR3 has 16 amino acids. Here the CDR3 DNA reads TGCGCCAGCAGCTTGGAAGGGGCGGGGGGTAGGGATGAGCAGTTCTTC. This encodes CASSLEGAGGRDEQFF.

This rearrangement joins TRBV7-7 to TRBJ2-3; 10 nucleotides agree with TRBD1. CDR1 and CDR2 from the germline V gene are SSHAT and FNYEAQ (reference sequence). Trimming took 3 bases from V and 6 from J; bases not matched to a gene: 6. The CDR3 totals 15 residues. The CDR3 DNA is TGTGCCAGCAGCTTGGGGACAGGGGAATCGGATACGCAGTATTTT. This encodes CASSLGTGESDTQYF.

The chain has TRBV4-2 and TRBJ2-5, with TRBD1 matching over 11 bases. The length of the CDR3 is 14 residues. The trim removed 5 bases at V and 11 bases at J, leaving 10 bases unmatched. Germline CDR1 LGHNA, CDR2 YNFKEQ. CDR3 amino acids: CASSEGQGAREQYF. The CDR3, as DNA: TGTGCCAGCAGCGAAGGACAGGGGGCGAGGGAGCAGTACTTC.

This clone was picked up one time. The V gene is TRBV5-1, the J gene TRBJ2-5; 8 bases agree with TRBD2. Germline lookup yields CDR1 SGHRS and CDR2 YFSETQ. This CDR3 has 15 residues. The V segment lost 5 bases and the J segment 2 bases; nucleotides outside the gene matches: 8. The CDR3 region is CASSISSGGQETQYF. The DNA for the CDR3 is TGCGCCAGCAGTATTTCCTCGGGGGGGCAAGAGACCCAGTACTTC.

In DNA form, the CDR3 reads TGTGCCAGCAGTGTTGAGCGGGGATACTACGAGCAGTACTTC. Protein product: CASSVERGYYEQYF. The chain has TRBV2 and TRBJ2-7, with TRBD2 matching 7 bases. This CDR3 contains 14 residues. J lost 3 bases, V lost 4 bases, and 6 bases had no gene match. The germline CDR1 and CDR2 sequences are SNHLY and FYNNEI.

The CDR3 loop reads CASKGGGSSYNSPLHF. CDR3 nucleotide sequence: TGTGCCAGCAAAGGAGGCGGTAGCTCCTATAATTCACCCCTCCACTTT. The chain recombines TRBV27 with TRBJ1-6, with no clear D. Germline-derived CDR1 and CDR2 are MNHEY and SMNVEV (reference sequence). V lost 7 bases to trimming and J lost 0 bases, with 13 bases between them. This CDR3 comprises 16 residues.

The chain uses TRBV7-9 and TRBJ2-7, with TRBD1 matching over 10 bases. This CDR3 has 15 amino acids. J was trimmed by 3 bases and V by 4 bases; bases with no gene match: 6. Germline V lookup: CDR1 SEHNR, CDR2 FQNEAQ (reference sequence). CDR3: CASSSEDRGIYEQYF. The DNA of the CDR3 is TGTGCCAGCAGCTCCGAGGACAGGGGGATCTACGAGCAGTACTTC.

This clone came up a few times. V is TRBV6-6 and J is TRBJ1-1, with D uncertain. V was pared by 2 bases and J by 4 bases, with 5 bases between. Germline V gene lookup returns CDR1 MNHNY and CDR2 SVGAGI (reference sequence). The CDR3 consists of 12 residues. The CDR3 DNA reads as TGTGCCAGCAGTTACGTGGGCACTGAAGCTTTCTTT. Translated: CASSYVGTEAFF.